This T cell receptor (beta chain) was identified in a study of control samples from healthy donors and cancer patients. Only in-frame clones appear in the TCRdb table, and some are missing; sequencing was by immunoSEQ multiplex PCR. The sample holds roughly 120,000 clones, about nine tenths seen once. The length of the CDR3 is 12 residues. V dropped 6 bases and J dropped 7; count of bases not matched to a gene: 2. Per germline, CDR1 MNHEY and CDR2 SMNVEV (reference sequence). The sequenced material came from blood. The clonotype was recovered from a woman under 30 in good health. The chain uses TRBV27 and TRBJ1-2; 10 bases are shared with TRBD1. The CDR3 DNA reads as TGTGCCAGCAGCGGGACAGGGGTTGGCTACACCTTC. Protein sequence: CASSGTGVGYTF.